The rows below give T cell receptor beta chains drawn from one sample of a study of beta chain features in type 1 diabetes. Measured with immunoSEQ multiplex PCR; TCRdb has only the in-frame clones, and not every one. The sample lists more than 140,000 clones, 9% to 10% occurring once. The sequenced sample was central memory CD4+ T cells from blood. These receptors were collected from a woman in her 40s in good health. Both conserved end residues are part of each CDR3. D genes are given only for firm matches. The size field is filled for only some rows; it gives once, few, many or a size class.

TRBJ2-5	TRBV6-5	-	few	CASTNVGETQYF	TGTGCCAGCACGAACGTGGGAGAGACCCAGTACTTC
TRBJ2-7	TRBV7-2	TRBD1	many	CASSPDRGQEQYF	TGTGCCAGCAGCCCGGACAGGGGGCAAGAGCAGTACTTC
TRBJ2-4	TRBV4-3	TRBD1	many	CASSQEPPGQGNIQYF	TGCGCCAGCAGCCAAGAACCACCGGGACAGGGAAACATTCAGTACTTC
TRBJ1-6	TRBV2	-	-	CASSEYGNENSPLHF	TGTGCCAGCAGTGAGTACGGGAACGAGAATTCACCCCTCCACTTT
TRBJ2-7	TRBV5-6	-	few	CASSPAGLDYEQYF	TGTGCCAGCAGCCCAGCGGGCCTGGACTACGAGCAGTACTTC
TRBJ2-3	TRBV4-1	-	few	CASSQDGSRGADTQYF	TGCGCCAGCAGCCAAGATGGTTCCAGGGGAGCAGATACGCAGTATTTT
TRBJ2-7	TRBV7-2	TRBD1	few	CASSFGQGPYEQYF	TGTGCCAGCAGCTTTGGACAGGGCCCCTACGAGCAGTACTTC
TRBJ2-5	TRBV19	TRBD1	-	CASRDRDTETQYF	TGTGCCAGTAGGGACAGGGATACCGAGACCCAGTACTTC
TRBJ2-4	TRBV5-1	-	-	CASSLGSGNIQYF	TGCGCCAGCAGCTTGGGTAGCGGAAACATTCAGTACTTC
TRBJ2-5	TRBV4-1	TRBD2	once	CASSLTSGGAPLETQYF	TGCGCCAGCAGCCTGACTAGCGGGGGGGCCCCCTTGGAGACCCAGTACTTC
TRBJ1-5	TRBV7-2	-	-	CASSFWASNQPQHF	TGTGCCAGCAGCTTTTGGGCGAGCAATCAGCCCCAGCATTTT
TRBJ1-5	TRBV5-1	TRBD1	few	CASSLEGAPLQPQHF	TGCGCCAGCAGCTTGGAGGGGGCACCTCTACAGCCCCAGCATTTT
TRBJ1-1	TRBV18	-	few	CASSPLSDPLAEAFF	TGTGCCAGCTCACCACTCAGCGACCCACTTGCTGAAGCTTTCTTT
TRBJ2-2	TRBV14	TRBD2	few	CASSRNLAGANTGELFF	TGTGCCAGCAGCCGTAACCTAGCGGGGGCGAACACCGGGGAGCTGTTTTTT
TRBJ1-2	TRBV5-1	TRBD1	few	CASSQGTGSSGYTF	TGCGCCAGCAGCCAAGGGACAGGGTCCTCGGGCTACACCTTC
TRBJ2-7	TRBV5-6	TRBD2	-	CASSFVLAGARSSYEQYF	TGTGCCAGCAGCTTCGTCCTAGCGGGGGCCCGAAGCTCCTACGAGCAGTACTTC
TRBJ2-7	TRBV6-5	TRBD2	few	CASSYTSGVREQYF	TGTGCCAGCAGTTACACTAGCGGGGTACGTGAGCAGTACTTC
TRBJ1-1	TRBV6-1	-	-	CASLDTGIAEAFF	TGTGCCAGTTTAGATACAGGGATAGCTGAAGCTTTCTTT
TRBJ2-1	TRBV11-2	-	-	CASSKHGAGVYNEQFF	TGTGCCAGCAGCAAACACGGAGCGGGCGTTTACAATGAGCAGTTCTTC
TRBJ2-7	TRBV6-1	TRBD1	-	CASSEADRGGYEQYF	TGTGCCAGCAGTGAAGCGGACAGGGGCGGCTACGAGCAGTACTTC
TRBJ2-1	TRBV7-7	-	-	CASSLAPIGGGIYNEQFF	TGTGCTAGCAGCTTAGCCCCTATAGGCGGGGGCATCTACAATGAGCAGTTCTTC
TRBJ1-5	TRBV7-2	TRBD1	-	CASSPFHRGRQPQHF	TGTGCCAGCAGCCCGTTTCACAGGGGACGGCAGCCCCAGCATTTT
TRBJ1-3	TRBV9	-	few	CASSVVIPGVGNTIYF	TGTGCCAGCAGCGTAGTAATCCCCGGAGTAGGAAACACCATATATTTT
TRBJ2-3	TRBV10-3	TRBD2	many	CAISDYGLAGAGGADTQYF	TGTGCCATCAGTGACTACGGACTAGCGGGGGCCGGAGGGGCGGATACGCAGTATTTT
TRBJ2-1	TRBV7-2	TRBD2	-	CASSPAGGTSYNEQFF	TGTGCCAGCAGCCCTGCGGGGGGTACGTCCTACAATGAGCAGTTCTTC
TRBJ2-7	TRBV6-5	-	few	CASSYGGATYEQYF	TGTGCCAGCAGTTACGGGGGGGCCACCTACGAGCAGTACTTC
TRBJ1-2	TRBV14	TRBD1	-	CASSSRTGGYYGYTF	TGTGCCAGCAGCTCTCGGACAGGGGGTTACTATGGCTACACCTTC
TRBJ1-2	TRBV10-3	TRBD1	-	CAISEPETGGYGYTF	TGTGCCATCAGTGAGCCCGAGACAGGGGGCTATGGCTACACCTTC
TRBJ2-3	TRBV18	-	many	CASSRGNTDTQYF	TGTGCCAGCTCCCGGGGGAACACAGATACGCAGTATTTT
TRBJ1-5	TRBV11-2	-	few	CASSFDGENQPQHF	TGTGCCAGCAGCTTTGATGGGGAGAATCAGCCCCAGCATTTT
TRBJ1-1	TRBV7-9	-	few	CASSLNLATQGAFF	TGTGCCAGCAGCCTAAACCTGGCAACTCAGGGAGCTTTCTTT
TRBJ1-1	TRBV7-2	-	-	CASSALGLRGTEAFF	TGTGCCAGCAGCGCCTTGGGACTCCGCGGCACTGAAGCTTTCTTT
TRBJ1-2	TRBV5-4	-	-	CASRTGFLNYGYTF	TGTGCCAGCAGAACGGGGTTCCTTAACTATGGCTACACCTTC
TRBJ2-3	TRBV7-2	TRBD2	-	CASSSDGGGGVTQYF	TGTGCCAGCAGCTCTGACGGCGGGGGGGGCGTTACGCAGTATTTT
TRBJ2-7	TRBV4-3	TRBD1	few	CASSRTGGEQYF	TGCGCCAGCAGCCGTACAGGGGGTGAGCAGTACTTC
TRBJ1-4	TRBV28	TRBD1	-	CASSLQGAANEKLFF	TGTGCCAGCAGCCTTCAGGGGGCGGCTAATGAAAAACTGTTTTTT
TRBJ1-2	TRBV9	-	few	CASNPDGGNYGYTF	TGTGCCAGCAACCCGGACGGGGGGAACTATGGCTACACCTTC
TRBJ1-4	TRBV5-4	TRBD1	few	CASSSGTGNEKLFF	TGTGCCAGCAGCTCCGGGACAGGGAATGAAAAACTGTTTTTT
TRBJ2-7	TRBV11-2	TRBD1	-	CASSSTGAPYEQYF	TGTGCCAGCAGCTCTACAGGGGCGCCCTACGAGCAGTACTTC
TRBJ2-1	TRBV6-5	TRBD2	-	CASSFTGGIGEQFF	TGTGCCAGTTCCTTCACGGGGGGGATTGGCGAGCAGTTCTTC
TRBJ2-6	TRBV5-1	TRBD1	many	CASSLGTGLQGSGANVLTF	TGCGCCAGCAGCTTGGGGACAGGCCTTCAGGGTTCTGGGGCCAACGTCCTGACTTTC
TRBJ1-2	TRBV7-2	-	-	CASSLTLSGGPSGTF	TGTGCCAGCAGCTTAACACTTTCCGGGGGGCCAAGCGGGACCTTC
TRBJ2-3	TRBV6-5	-	-	CATRDSSTDTQYF	TGTGCCACCCGGGATTCTAGCACAGATACGCAGTATTTT
TRBJ1-5	TRBV27	TRBD1	-	CASSRGTGGAGQPQHF	TGTGCCAGCAGCCGAGGGACAGGGGGCGCGGGACAGCCCCAGCATTTT
TRBJ1-1	TRBV5-1	-	-	CASSLAPGMNTEAFF	TGCGCCAGCAGCTTGGCCCCAGGGATGAACACTGAAGCTTTCTTT
TRBJ2-7	TRBV18	TRBD2	few	CASSPKLAGGPAEQYF	TGTGCCAGCTCACCAAAACTAGCGGGGGGGCCTGCCGAGCAGTACTTC
TRBJ2-5	TRBV5-1	-	few	CASALVPDGTQYF	TGCGCCAGTGCCCTAGTCCCCGACGGGACCCAGTACTTC
TRBJ1-2	TRBV7-2	-	few	CASSLDSGDYGYTF	TGTGCCAGCAGCTTAGATTCGGGGGACTATGGCTACACCTTC
TRBJ1-1	TRBV7-6	-	few	CASSQISTEAFF	TGTGCCAGCAGCCAAATTAGTACTGAAGCTTTCTTT
TRBJ2-2	TRBV25-1	TRBD1	few	CASSTGTGDTGELFF	TGTGCCAGCAGCACGGGCACAGGGGACACCGGGGAGCTGTTTTTT
TRBJ1-1	TRBV27	-	-	CATSGRGEEAFF	TGTGCCACCTCCGGCAGGGGAGAAGAAGCTTTCTTT
TRBJ1-1	TRBV9	-	-	CASSPPVETEAFF	TGTGCCAGCAGCCCCCCCGTGGAGACTGAAGCTTTCTTT
TRBJ2-3	TRBV6-5	TRBD1	-	CASRRQGRDTQYF	TGTGCCAGCAGAAGACAGGGGAGGGATACGCAGTATTTT
TRBJ1-2	TRBV7-2	-	-	CASSPGTALSYTF	TGTGCCAGCAGCCCCGGTACCGCGCTAAGCTACACCTTC
TRBJ2-7	TRBV5-1	TRBD1	many	CASSPTGTTYEQYF	TGCGCCAGCAGCCCGACAGGGACCACCTACGAGCAGTACTTC
TRBJ1-6	TRBV7-2	-	few	CASSSSTGHNSPLHF	TGTGCCAGCAGCTCCTCGACAGGACATAATTCACCCCTCCACTTT
TRBJ2-7	TRBV7-2	-	-	CASSLTSSYEQYF	TGTGCCAGCAGCTTGACTAGCTCCTACGAGCAGTACTTC
TRBJ1-6	TRBV21-1	-	-	CASSKASGSPLHF	TGTGCCAGCAGCAAAGCATCAGGGTCACCCCTCCACTTT